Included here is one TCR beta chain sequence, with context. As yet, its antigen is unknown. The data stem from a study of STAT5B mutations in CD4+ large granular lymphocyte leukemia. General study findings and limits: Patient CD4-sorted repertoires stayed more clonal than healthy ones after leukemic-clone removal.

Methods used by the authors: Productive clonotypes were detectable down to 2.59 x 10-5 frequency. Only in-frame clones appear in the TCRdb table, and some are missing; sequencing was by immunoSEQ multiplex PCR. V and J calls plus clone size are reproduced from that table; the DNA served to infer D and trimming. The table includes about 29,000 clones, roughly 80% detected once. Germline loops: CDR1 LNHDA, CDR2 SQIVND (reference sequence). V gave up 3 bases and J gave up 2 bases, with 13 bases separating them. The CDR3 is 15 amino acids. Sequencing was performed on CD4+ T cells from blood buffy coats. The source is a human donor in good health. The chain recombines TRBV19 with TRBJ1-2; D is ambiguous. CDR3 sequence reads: CASSISPDGNYGYTF. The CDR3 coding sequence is TGTGCCAGTAGTATTTCACCAGACGGGAACTATGGCTACACCTTC.